These 17 T cell receptor beta chains came from one sample sequenced in a study of T cells in Graves' hyperthyroidism and ophthalmopathy. The TCR beta CDR3 regions underwent amplification using RNA transcripts as the source. First-round RT-PCR targeting the TCR CDR3 was performed with the HTBI primer set. From the multiplex PCR reads, TCRdb called clonotypes with MiXCR, one entry per CDR3 protein. Among under 550,000 distinct CDR3 sequences, about 20% were seen once, and the ten largest hold roughly 47%. Sequences were obtained from blood. Source of these receptors: a man aged 35-49 years with Graves' ophthalmopathy.

This clonotype was seen repeatedly, ten times or more. The chain combines TRBV30 with TRBJ2-7, with D possibly TRBD1 on 6 matching bases. From germline, CDR1 is GTSNPN and CDR2 SVGIG (reference sequence). The V and J ends lost 3 bases and 3 bases respectively, with 12 bases between them. The length of the CDR3 is 13 residues. CDR3 DNA sequence: TGTGCCTGGAGGGGGATGACAGGCTACGAGCAGTACTTC. It yields the protein CAWRGMTGYEQYF.

The chain joins TRBV13 to TRBJ1-2; TRBD1 is a possible D gene (5 bases). The CDR3 is 17 residues long. CDR1 PRHDT and CDR2 FYEKMQ come from the germline V gene (reference sequence). The V and J ends lost 1 base and 2 bases respectively, with 17 bases between them. Here the CDR3 reads CASSLEGRESDNYGYTF. CDR3 coding DNA: TGTGCCAGCAGCTTAGAAGGCAGGGAGAGTGACAACTATGGCTACACCTTC.

This clonotype has a handful of counts. J is TRBJ1-4 and V is TRBV5-1, with D possibly being TRBD1 (5 bases). Trimming removed 4 bases at V and 8 bases at J, with 18 bases between. The CDR3 length is 15 residues. Germline assignment: CDR1 SGHRS and CDR2 YFSETQ. In nucleotides, the CDR3 is TGCGCCAGCAGCCTGGAGGGGCAGGGAGCCGAAAAACTGTTTTTT. Its translation: CASSLEGQGAEKLFF.

The genes are TRBV10-3 and TRBJ2-3; 8 bases match TRBD2. CDR3 size: 16 residues. In germline, CDR1 is ENHRY, CDR2 SYGVKD. The junction had 8 bases not matched to a gene; V was cut back by 6 bases and J by 0 bases. The DNA of the CDR3 is TGTGCCATCAGCGAACCTGGCGGGGGGAGCACAGATACGCAGTATTTT. Amino acid sequence: CAISEPGGGSTDTQYF.

This clonotype was found many times. The rearrangement joins TRBV11-2 to TRBJ1-1; 10 bases are a match to TRBD1. The CDR3 is 18 residues long. Germline CDR1 reads SGHAT; CDR2 reads FQNNGV. Germline trimming cut 3 bases from V and 0 bases from J; bases unmatched to any gene: 10. CDR3 in DNA: TGTGCCAGCAGCTTGAACCCGGGACAGGGGATTTTGAACACTGAAGCTTTCTTT. Protein: CASSLNPGQGILNTEAFF.

The genes are TRBV3-1 and TRBJ2-3; 13 bases map to TRBD2. This CDR3 comprises 18 residues. The germline gives CDR1 LGHDT, CDR2 YNNKEL (reference sequence). The V gene end was trimmed by 3 bases and the J gene end by 1 base; junction bases not matched to a gene: 7. Here the CDR3 DNA reads TGTGCCAGCAGCCACGCAACTAGCGGGGGGGGGGGCACAGATACGCAGTATTTT. It translates to CASSHATSGGGGTDTQYF.

This clonotype showed up many times. The genes are TRBV7-2 and TRBJ1-1; D may be TRBD1 (5 bases). The V end lost 1 base, the J end lost 7 bases, and 10 bases lay between the germline ends. This CDR3 comprises 13 residues. CDR1 and CDR2 from the germline V gene are SGHTA and FQGNSA. CDR3 coding DNA: TGTGCCAGCAGCTTAGGCAGGGCCTATGAAGCTTTCTTT. Protein product: CASSLGRAYEAFF.

The J gene is TRBJ2-5, the V gene TRBV3-1; 8 bases are a match to TRBD2. This CDR3 has 14 residues. Germline CDR1 LGHDT, CDR2 YNNKEL (reference sequence). V was clipped by 6 bases and J by 4 bases; unmatched bases: 7. The CDR3 nucleotides are TGTGCCAGCAGGGTCGGGGGGGGAGGAGAGACCCAGTACTTC. Its protein is CASRVGGGGETQYF.

This clonotype was observed at least ten times. CDR3 nucleotide sequence: TGCGCCAGCAGCGGCTCCAGCGTAGCAGATACGCAGTATTTT. Protein product: CASSGSSVADTQYF. The chain recombines TRBV5-1 with TRBJ2-3; no firm D call. The CDR3 has 14 amino acids. V lost 4 bases to trimming and J lost 4 bases, with 13 bases between them. CDR1 is SGHRS and CDR2 is YFSETQ in the germline V gene.

V and J are TRBV5-4 and TRBJ1-1; the D is unclear. Germline loops: CDR1 SGHNT, CDR2 YYREEE (reference sequence). V dropped 2 bases and J dropped 7 bases, with 9 bases sitting between them. The CDR3 length is 12 residues. In nucleotides, the CDR3 is TGTGCCAGCAGCTTCGACCGCAGTGAAGCTTTCTTT. Residues: CASSFDRSEAFF.

This clonotype was detected ten times or more. CDR3 sequence reads: CASTPTGEAQPQHF. As DNA, the CDR3 is TGTGCCAGCACCCCGACAGGGGAGGCTCAGCCCCAGCATTTT. This chain uses TRBV12-3 or TRBV12-4 with TRBJ1-5; 8 bases map to TRBD1. V lost 7 bases and J lost 6; bases outside the gene matches: 8. The CDR3 spans 14 residues.

V and J are TRBV20-1 and TRBJ1-2, with a tentative D call TRBD1 (5 bases). Germline CDR1 reads DFQATT; CDR2 reads SNEGSKA (reference sequence). Trimming removed 0 bases from V and 3 bases from J, with 8 bases in between. This CDR3 has 13 residues. CDR3 coding DNA: TGCAGTGCTAGAGACAGGGAAGACTATGGCTACACCTTC. Translated: CSARDREDYGYTF.

The V gene is TRBV15, the J gene TRBJ2-1; 9 positions agree with TRBD2. The V gene end was trimmed by 2 bases and the J gene end by 8 bases; junction bases not matched to a gene: 13. Germline assignment: CDR1 LNHNV and CDR2 YYDKDF (reference sequence). CDR3 length: 17 amino acids. The CDR3 loop is CATSRSTGTSKIDEQFF. For the CDR3, the DNA is TGTGCCACCAGCAGATCCACCGGGACTAGCAAGATCGATGAGCAGTTCTTC.

This clonotype was seen at least ten times. The chain carries TRBV27 and TRBJ2-1; D unresolved. The CDR3 spans 13 residues. CDR1 and CDR2 from the germline V gene are MNHEY and SMNVEV (reference sequence). Deletions cut 3 bases from V and 3 bases from J, with 6 bases between. The CDR3: CASSFDLYNEQFF. DNA for the CDR3: TGTGCCAGCAGTTTCGACCTCTACAATGAGCAGTTCTTC.

A remark on this clonotype: A much bigger clone sits one base away, suggesting this may be a read error. V usage is TRBV27 and J usage is TRBJ1-1; perhaps TRBD1 as D (6 bases). There are 16 residues in the CDR3. Germline V gives CDR1 MNHEY, CDR2 SMNVEV (reference sequence). V gave up 6 bases and J gave up 4 bases, with 21 bases separating them. The CDR3 loop reads CASSPELSGVCTEAFF. The CDR3 DNA reads as TGTGCCAGCAGCCCCGAGTTGTCAGGGGTTTGCACTGAAGCTTTCTTT.

This clonotype was observed at least ten times. The V and J genes are TRBV7-6 and TRBJ2-3; 7 nucleotides line up with TRBD2. The CDR3 covers 15 residues. Unmatched junction bases numbered 9, after V lost 5 bases and J lost 4 bases. Germline CDR1 SGHVS, CDR2 FNYEAQ. The CDR3 spells CASSIATSFADTQYF. The CDR3 DNA is TGTGCCAGCAGCATCGCGACTAGCTTCGCAGATACGCAGTATTTT.

In its sample, this clonotype was seen many times. The chain is built from TRBV3-1 and TRBJ1-1; D call uncertain. The CDR3 runs 15 residues. Trimming pared 2 bases from V and 7 bases from J, leaving 17 bases between. The germline V gene has CDR1 LGHDT and CDR2 YNNKEL (reference sequence). CDR3 DNA sequence: TGTGCCAGCAGCCAATTCAGTGGGATCGGGAATGAAGCTTTCTTT. Translated, it gives CASSQFSGIGNEAFF.